In this sample, the clone carrying this T cell receptor beta chain turned up a few times. Its antigen is currently unknown. These data originate in a study of glioma-infiltrating T cells after dendritic cell vaccination. Study background: Autologous tumor lysate-pulsed dendritic cell vaccination was given between the early 2000s and the early 2010s. Study-wide results and caveats: No direct clonality-survival link was found; a diverse polyclonal response may matter.

Primers: 60 V beta forward and 13 J beta reverse. Generated by immunoSEQ multiplex PCR, the TCRdb table keeps only in-frame clones and is missing some. This table holds more than 100,000 clones, roughly 80% found once. The germline gives CDR1 LNHDA, CDR2 SQIVND (reference sequence). CDR3 length equals 15 residues. The V end was cut by 7 bases, the J end by 2 bases, with 15 bases between. The sample was blood, taken before dendritic cell vaccination. The receptor's source is a human donor with glioblastoma. This chain connects TRBV19 to TRBJ1-5; maybe TRBD1 (6 bases). CDR3 nucleotides: TGTGCCAGTACCCCCAGGGGTGAGGGCAATCAGCCCCAGCATTTT. Protein sequence: CASTPRGEGNQPQHF. Full variable domain (rest looked up from reference TRBV19 and TRBJ1-5): DGGITQSPKYLFRKEGQNVTLSCEQNLNHDAMYWYRQDPGQGLRLIYYSQIVNDFQKGDIAEGYSVSREKKESFPLTVTSAQKNPTAFYLCASTPRGEGNQPQHFGDGTRLSIL.